These 26 T cell receptor beta chains originate from one sample sequenced in a study of blood T cell repertoires in COVID-19. Profiling relied on immunoSEQ multiplex PCR, and the TCRdb table lists in-frame clones only, not all of them. The repertoire holds about 350,000 clones, with about 90% as singletons. Sequencing was done on a sample of PBMCs or T cells enriched from blood (not recorded which). These receptor sequences come from a woman aged 25 to 39 who had recovered from COVID-19.

V is TRBV24-1 and J is TRBJ2-3; D might be TRBD2 (6 bases). V lost 12 bases and J lost 0, with 24 bases in between. Germline-derived CDR1 and CDR2 are KGHDR and SFDVKD. The CDR3 runs 17 residues. This chain's CDR3 is CAAAGGTSSPSTDTQYF. The CDR3 DNA reads TGTGCCGCCGCCGGCGGGACGAGCAGTCCTAGCACAGATACGCAGTATTTT.

The rearrangement links TRBV11-2 to TRBJ1-2; a possible D gene is TRBD1 (5 bases). The V end was cut by 5 bases, the J end by 3 bases, with 13 bases between. CDR3 size: 14 residues. Germline V lookup: CDR1 SGHAT, CDR2 FQNNGV. DNA of the CDR3: TGTGCCAGCAGCCCCGCCGGGGGGGACTATGGCTACACCTTC. It specifies CASSPAGGDYGYTF.

CDR3 residues: CASSQDPPGQGYEQYF. The CDR3 DNA reads as TGCGCCAGCAGCCAAGACCCCCCGGGACAGGGGTACGAGCAGTACTTC. The chain is built from TRBV4-1 and TRBJ2-7; 10 bases fit TRBD1. The CDR3 has 16 amino acids. After removal of 0 bases from V and 4 bases from J, the junction contained 6 bases not matched to a gene. The V gene's germline CDR1 is MGHRA and CDR2 YSYEKL.

The chain couples TRBV20-1 to TRBJ2-3, with D maybe TRBD2 (7 bases). Germline V CDR1 and CDR2: DFQATT, SNEGSKA (reference sequence). The CDR3 totals 11 residues. CDR3 sequence reads: CAGAGTDTQYF. CDR3 nucleotide sequence: TGCGCGGGGGCCGGCACAGATACGCAGTATTTT.

The J gene is TRBJ2-5, the V gene TRBV6-5, with unresolved D. Germline CDR1 and CDR2: MNHEY and SVGAGI. V was pared by 6 bases and J by 4 bases, with 6 bases between. CDR3 length: 11 residues. In nucleotides, the CDR3 is TGTGCCAGCAGAGCAGGAGAGACCCAGTACTTC. Encoded protein: CASRAGETQYF.

The J gene is TRBJ1-5, the V gene TRBV28; 7 bases match TRBD1. This CDR3 contains 13 residues. Germline V gene data show CDR1 as MDHEN and CDR2 as SYDVKM. The ends lost 4 bases at V and 9 bases at J; junction bases unmatched: 6. The CDR3 region has the DNA TGTGCCAGCAGTTCGACAGGGTCATCGCCCCAGCATTTT. Its protein product is CASSSTGSSPQHF. Variable domain in full (rest from reference TRBV28 and TRBJ1-5): DVKVTQSSRYLVKRTGEKVFLECVQDMDHENMFWYRQDPGLGLRLIYFSYDVKMKEKGDIPEGYSVSREKKERFSLILESASTNQTSMYLCASSSTGSSPQHFGDGTRLSIL.

V usage is TRBV19 and J usage is TRBJ2-7, with unresolved D. The CDR3 runs to 13 residues. Trimming took off 9 bases at V and 5 bases at J, with 17 bases between the two ends. The germline V gene has CDR1 LNHDA and CDR2 SQIVND (reference sequence). As DNA, the CDR3 is TGTGCCAGCCTAAGTTGCAGGTCGCACGAGCAGTACTTC. Translation: CASLSCRSHEQYF.

The rearrangement links TRBV3-1 (or the pseudogene TRBV3-2) to TRBJ1-2; 10 bases match TRBD1. This CDR3 spans 13 amino acids. Germline CDR1 and CDR2: LGHDT and YNNKEL (reference sequence). Trimming cost V 5 bases and J 5 bases; bases outside gene matches: 2. CDR3 sequence (DNA): TGTGCCAGCAGCGGGACAGGGGCGTATGGCTACACCTTC. Translating gives CASSGTGAYGYTF.

V gene TRBV9 combines with J gene TRBJ1-4; D is unclear. The germline V gene encodes CDR1 SGDLS and CDR2 YYNGEE. The CDR3 totals 13 residues. V lost 4 bases and J lost 7, with 11 bases in between. In DNA form, the CDR3 reads TGTGCCAGCAGCCCGCGAGGGAGTGAAAAACTGTTTTTT. As protein: CASSPRGSEKLFF.

CDR3: CASSLESQGSEQYF. The CDR3 DNA sequence: TGTGCCAGCAGCTTAGAATCACAGGGGAGTGAGCAGTACTTC. The V gene is TRBV7-2, the J gene TRBJ2-7, with 7 bases matching TRBD1. The germline V gene encodes CDR1 SGHTA and CDR2 FQGNSA. The CDR3 sequence is 14 residues long. The V gene end was trimmed by 1 base and the J gene end by 7 bases; junction bases not matched to a gene: 7. Full variable domain (missing parts from reference TRBV7-2 and TRBJ2-7): GAGVSQSPSNKVTEKGKDVELRCDPISGHTALYWYRQSLGQGLEFLIYFQGNSAPDKSGLPSDRFSAERTGGSVSTLTIQRTQQEDSAVYLCASSLESQGSEQYFGPGTRLTVT.

V is TRBV25-1 and J is TRBJ1-2, with D unclear. V was shortened by 2 bases and J by 4 bases, with 11 bases between the two germline ends. Germline V gene sequence: CDR1 MGHDK, CDR2 SYGVNS. The CDR3 has 14 residues. CDR3 loop: CASSESVNLYGYTF. The CDR3 DNA reads TGTGCCAGCAGTGAAAGCGTTAACCTCTATGGCTACACCTTC.

The chain employs TRBV18 and TRBJ1-2; a weak D match, TRBD1 (5 bases). V was trimmed by 3 bases and J by 4 bases, leaving 18 bases between them. From germline, CDR1 is KGHSH and CDR2 LQKENI. The CDR3 covers 16 residues. The CDR3 region is CASSPGWGEFSYGYTF. In DNA form, the CDR3 reads TGTGCCAGCTCACCCGGCTGGGGGGAGTTCTCCTATGGCTACACCTTC.

The rearrangement joins TRBV20-1 to TRBJ2-3; possibly TRBD1 for D (6 bases). CDR1 is DFQATT and CDR2 is SNEGSKA in the germline V gene (reference sequence). Between the trimmed V and J ends, which lost 3 bases and 3 bases, there was a span of 7 bases. The CDR3 spans 12 residues. The CDR3 nucleotides are TGCAGTGCTAGTAGGGGGACAGATACGCAGTATTTT. This sequence encodes CSASRGTDTQYF.

The CDR3 is CAWGATGGLNTEAFF. In DNA form, the CDR3 reads TGTGCCTGGGGAGCTACAGGGGGGCTGAACACTGAAGCTTTCTTT. V usage is TRBV30 and J usage is TRBJ1-1, with 8 nucleotides matching TRBD1. CDR3 length: 15 amino acids. The germline V gene has CDR1 GTSNPN and CDR2 SVGIG (reference sequence). J was trimmed by 0 bases and V by 5 bases; bases with no gene match: 8.

The gene calls are TRBV12-5 and TRBJ2-7; 12 bases fit TRBD2. With V trimmed by 6 bases and J by 2 bases, 5 bases remained unmatched. The germline gives CDR1 LGHNT, CDR2 FRNRAP. The CDR3 has 15 residues. As DNA, the CDR3 is TGTGCTAGTGGGATCGGGACTAGCGGGCCCTACGAGCAGTACTTC. This translates into CASGIGTSGPYEQYF. The variable domain in full, with the rest retrieved from reference TRBV12-5 and TRBJ2-7, is DARVTQTPRHKVTEMGQEVTMRCQPILGHNTVFWYRQTMMQGLELLAYFRNRAPLDDSGMPKDRFSAEMPDATLATLKIQPSEPRDSAVYFCASGIGTSGPYEQYFGPGTRLTVT.

This clone was recorded once. This chain uses TRBV6-2 or TRBV6-3 with TRBJ1-1; D uncertain. The germline V gene has CDR1 MNHEY and CDR2 SVGEGT. CDR3 length equals 14 residues. The V and J ends lost 0 bases and 6 bases respectively, with 11 bases between them. CDR3 bases: TGTGCCAGCAGTTACTCGACTCGGGTTGCTGAAGCTTTCTTT. Amino acid sequence: CASSYSTRVAEAFF.

V gene TRBV12-5 combines with J gene TRBJ1-1, with 8 bases matching TRBD1. V lost 8 bases to trimming and J lost 3 bases; unmatched junction nucleotides: 2. The CDR3 totals 12 residues. CDR1 LGHNT and CDR2 FRNRAP come from the germline V gene. The DNA for the CDR3 is TGTGCTAGTTCAGGGGGCTACACTGAAGCTTTCTTT. This sequence encodes CASSGGYTEAFF.

The gene calls are TRBV28 and TRBJ1-5, with D tentatively TRBD1 (5 bases). The CDR3 contains 14 residues. In germline, CDR1 is MDHEN, CDR2 SYDVKM. V lost 3 bases to trimming and J lost 3 bases, with 9 bases between them. DNA of the CDR3: TGTGCCAGCAGTTTCACAGGAATCAATCAGCCCCAGCATTTT. It specifies CASSFTGINQPQHF.

The rearrangement links TRBV28 to TRBJ1-2, with D maybe TRBD1 (6 bases). This CDR3 region has 16 residues. V gave up 6 bases and J gave up 2 bases, with 19 bases separating them. CDR1 is MDHEN, CDR2 SYDVKM, per germline. In nucleotides, the CDR3 is TGTGCCAGCAGCACAACACAGGGAAGGCCGAACTATGGCTACACCTTC. Its translation is CASSTTQGRPNYGYTF.

This chain joins TRBV15 and TRBJ1-2; 10 nucleotides agree with TRBD1. From germline, CDR1 is LNHNV and CDR2 YYDKDF (reference sequence). V gave up 4 bases and J gave up 8 bases; unmatched junction bases: 10. The CDR3 consists of 15 residues. CDR3 amino acids: CATSTKGGQGDGYTF. DNA of the CDR3: TGTGCCACCAGCACCAAAGGCGGACAGGGGGACGGCTACACCTTC.

The chain couples TRBV5-1 to TRBJ2-1; D remains ambiguous. The germline V and J ends were trimmed by 2 bases and 0 bases, with 9 bases remaining between them. Per germline, CDR1 SGHRS and CDR2 YFSETQ. This CDR3 has 15 residues. CDR3 nucleotides: TGCGCCAGCAGCTTTTCATGGAGCTCCTACAATGAGCAGTTCTTC. Its translation is CASSFSWSSYNEQFF.

The chain recombines TRBV2 with TRBJ1-6; 7 bases match TRBD1. The CDR3 consists of 14 residues. With 4 bases clipped from V and 10 bases from J, the junction kept 7 bases outside the gene matches. Germline V gene data show CDR1 as SNHLY and CDR2 as FYNNEI. CDR3 in DNA: TGTGCCAGCAGTGTCGAACAGGGGTACTCACCCCTCCACTTT. Protein: CASSVEQGYSPLHF.

This clone was detected only once. The chain is built from TRBV28 and TRBJ2-3, with 13 bases identical to TRBD2. The CDR3 covers 19 residues. V was pared by 3 bases and J by 2 bases, with 11 bases of the junction left unmatched. Per the germline V gene, CDR1 is MDHEN and CDR2 is SYDVKM. CDR3 residues: CASSFPSWTSGGLTDTQYF. The DNA for the CDR3 is TGTGCCAGCAGTTTTCCCTCCTGGACTAGCGGGGGCCTCACAGATACGCAGTATTTT.

V usage is TRBV4-3 and J usage is TRBJ1-4; tentatively, D is TRBD1 (6 bases). Trimming shortened V by 1 base and J by 6 bases, and 15 bases separated the two germline ends. CDR1 and CDR2 from the germline V gene are LGHNA and YSLEER. The CDR3 is 16 amino acids. The CDR3 region is CASSQGVSGADEKLFF. CDR3 nucleotide sequence: TGCGCCAGCAGCCAAGGAGTTTCAGGGGCGGATGAAAAACTGTTTTTT.

V gene TRBV7-6 combines with J gene TRBJ1-3; D may be TRBD1 (6 bases). There are 16 residues in the CDR3. V was cut by 5 bases and J by 2 bases, with 16 bases left in between. The germline V gene encodes CDR1 SGHVS and CDR2 FNYEAQ. The CDR3 here is CASSAPGGTTGNTIYF. CDR3 nucleotides: TGTGCCAGCAGCGCTCCGGGGGGGACAACTGGAAACACCATATATTTT.

This chain joins TRBV19 and TRBJ1-1; D perhaps matches TRBD1 (5 bases). The CDR3 loop spans 16 amino acids. V lost 7 bases, J lost 2 bases, and 20 bases lay in between. The germline V gene has CDR1 LNHDA and CDR2 SQIVND (reference sequence). CDR3 DNA: TGTGCCAGTACTCCCCCAAGGTGGCAGGGAAACACTGAAGCTTTCTTT. Amino acids: CASTPPRWQGNTEAFF.